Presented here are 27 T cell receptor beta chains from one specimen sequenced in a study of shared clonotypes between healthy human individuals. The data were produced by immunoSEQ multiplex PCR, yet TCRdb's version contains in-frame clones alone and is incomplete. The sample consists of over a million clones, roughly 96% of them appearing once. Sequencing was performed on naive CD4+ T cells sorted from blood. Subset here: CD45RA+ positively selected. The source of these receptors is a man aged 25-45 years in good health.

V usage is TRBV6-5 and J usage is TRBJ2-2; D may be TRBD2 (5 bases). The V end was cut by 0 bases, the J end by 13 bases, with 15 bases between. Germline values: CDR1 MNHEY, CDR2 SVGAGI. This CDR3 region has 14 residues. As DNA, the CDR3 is TGTGCCAGCAGTTACTCTGAGTTATACCGGGGGCTGTTTTTT. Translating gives CASSYSELYRGLFF.

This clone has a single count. The CDR3 DNA is TGTGCCAGCAGCTTAGAGGGCAGCGGGAGGGATCAAGAGACCCAGTACTTC. Translation gives CASSLEGSGRDQETQYF. The chain carries TRBV7-6 and TRBJ2-5, with TRBD2 matching over 10 bases. V lost 1 base to trimming and J lost 2 bases; unmatched junction nucleotides: 7. Germline V gene data show CDR1 as SGHVS and CDR2 as FNYEAQ. The CDR3 has 17 amino acids.

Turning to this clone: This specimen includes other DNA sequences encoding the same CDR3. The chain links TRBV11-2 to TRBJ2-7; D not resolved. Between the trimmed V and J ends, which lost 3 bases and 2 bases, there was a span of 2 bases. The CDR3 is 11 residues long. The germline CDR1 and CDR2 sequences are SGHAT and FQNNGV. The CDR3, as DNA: TGTGCCAGCAGCTTGGCCTACGAGCAGTACTTC. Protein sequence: CASSLAYEQYF.

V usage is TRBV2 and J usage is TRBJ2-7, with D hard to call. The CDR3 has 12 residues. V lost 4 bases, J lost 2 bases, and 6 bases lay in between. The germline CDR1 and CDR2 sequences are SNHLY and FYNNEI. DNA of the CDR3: TGTGCCAGCAGTGGGGCAACCTACGAGCAGTACTTC. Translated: CASSGATYEQYF.

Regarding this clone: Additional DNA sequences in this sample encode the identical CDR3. In nucleotides, the CDR3 is TGCGCCAGCAGCTTGGTGGACAGGGTCGACGAGCAGTACTTC. It codes for CASSLVDRVDEQYF. The V call is TRBV5-1, the J call TRBJ2-7; TRBD1 matches 8 bases. The CDR3 has 14 amino acids. CDR1 and CDR2 (germline): SGHRS, YFSETQ. V was clipped by 0 bases and J by 5 bases; unmatched bases: 4. Supplemented by reference TRBV5-1 and TRBJ2-7, the full variable domain reads KAGVTQTPRYLIKTRGQQVTLSCSPISGHRSVSWYQQTPGQGLQFLFEYFSETQRNKGNFPGRFSGRQFSNSRSEMNVSTLELGDSALYLCASSLVDRVDEQYFGPGTRLTVT.

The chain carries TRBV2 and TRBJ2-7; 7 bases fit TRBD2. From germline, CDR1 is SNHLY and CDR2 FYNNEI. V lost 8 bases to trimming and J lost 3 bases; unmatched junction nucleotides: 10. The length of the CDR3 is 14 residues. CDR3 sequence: CASQREGSGYEQYF. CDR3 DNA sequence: TGTGCCAGCCAGAGGGAGGGATCTGGCTACGAGCAGTACTTC. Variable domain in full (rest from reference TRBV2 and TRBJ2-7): EPEVTQTPSHQVTQMGQEVILRCVPISNHLYFYWYRQILGQKVEFLVSFYNNEISEKSEIFDDQFSVERPDGSNFTLKIRSTKLEDSAMYFCASQREGSGYEQYFGPGTRLTVT.

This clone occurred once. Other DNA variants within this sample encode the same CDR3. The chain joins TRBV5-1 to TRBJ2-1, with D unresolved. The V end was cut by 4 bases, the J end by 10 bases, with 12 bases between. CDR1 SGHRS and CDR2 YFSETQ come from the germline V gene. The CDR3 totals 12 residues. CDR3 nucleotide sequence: TGCGCCAGCAGCCTAGAGTTGAACGAGCAGTTCTTC. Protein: CASSLELNEQFF.

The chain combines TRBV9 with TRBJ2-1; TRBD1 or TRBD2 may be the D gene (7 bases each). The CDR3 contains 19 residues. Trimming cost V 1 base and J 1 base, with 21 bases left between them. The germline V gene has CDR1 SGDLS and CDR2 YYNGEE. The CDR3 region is CASSVSPGGTVRSYNEQFF. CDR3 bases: TGTGCCAGCAGCGTATCCCCCGGGGGGACAGTCCGATCCTACAATGAGCAGTTCTTC.

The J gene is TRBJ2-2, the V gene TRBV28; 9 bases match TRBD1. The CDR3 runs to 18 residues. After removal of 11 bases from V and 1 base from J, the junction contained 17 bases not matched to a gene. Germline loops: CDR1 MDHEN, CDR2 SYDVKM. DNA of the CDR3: TGTGCCGCTGACCGGGGACAGGGTTCAAGTTGGAACACCGGGGAGCTGTTTTTT. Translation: CAADRGQGSSWNTGELFF.

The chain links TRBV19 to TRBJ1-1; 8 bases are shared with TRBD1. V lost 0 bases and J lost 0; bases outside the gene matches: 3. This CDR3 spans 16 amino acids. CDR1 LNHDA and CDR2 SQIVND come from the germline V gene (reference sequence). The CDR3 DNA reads TGTGCCAGTAGTATAGATACAGGGGGGATGAACACTGAAGCTTTCTTT. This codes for CASSIDTGGMNTEAFF.

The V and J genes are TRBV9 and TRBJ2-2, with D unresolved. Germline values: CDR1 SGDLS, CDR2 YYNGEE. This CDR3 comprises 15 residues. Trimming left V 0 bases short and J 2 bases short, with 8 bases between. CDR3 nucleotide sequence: TGTGCCAGCAGCGTAGGGCCGGATAACACCGGGGAGCTGTTTTTT. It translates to CASSVGPDNTGELFF.

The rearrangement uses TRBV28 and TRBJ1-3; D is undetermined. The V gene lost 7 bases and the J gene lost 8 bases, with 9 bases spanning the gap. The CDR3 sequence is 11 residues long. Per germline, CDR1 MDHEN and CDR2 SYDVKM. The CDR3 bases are TGTGCCAGCACGATCAGGCACACCATATATTTT. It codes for CASTIRHTIYF.

CDR3 sequence reads: CASSWLGPTEAFF. The CDR3, as DNA: TGTGCCAGTAGCTGGCTCGGGCCCACTGAAGCTTTCTTT. J is TRBJ1-1 and V is TRBV19; D unresolved. CDR1 and CDR2 from the germline V gene are LNHDA and SQIVND (reference sequence). V dropped 6 bases and J dropped 4 bases, with 12 bases sitting between them. This CDR3 is built from 13 residues.

CDR3 nucleotides: TGTGCCAGCAGCAAACGGGAGGGGCTCAACACTGAAGCTTTCTTT. It translates to CASSKREGLNTEAFF. The V and J genes are TRBV21-1 and TRBJ1-1. TRBV21-1 is designated a pseudogene. The CDR3 is 15 residues long.

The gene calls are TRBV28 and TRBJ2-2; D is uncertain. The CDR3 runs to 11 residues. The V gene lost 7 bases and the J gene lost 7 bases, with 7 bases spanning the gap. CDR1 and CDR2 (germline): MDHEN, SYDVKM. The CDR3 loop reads CASNTIGELFF. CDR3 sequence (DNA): TGTGCCAGCAACACCATCGGGGAGCTGTTTTTT.

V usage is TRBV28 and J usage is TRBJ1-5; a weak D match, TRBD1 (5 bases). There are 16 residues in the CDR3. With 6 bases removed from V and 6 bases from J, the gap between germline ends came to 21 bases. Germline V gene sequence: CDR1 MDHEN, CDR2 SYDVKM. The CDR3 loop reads CASSGVYGARTQPQHF. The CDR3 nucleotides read TGTGCCAGCAGCGGGGTGTATGGGGCGCGCACTCAGCCCCAGCATTTT.

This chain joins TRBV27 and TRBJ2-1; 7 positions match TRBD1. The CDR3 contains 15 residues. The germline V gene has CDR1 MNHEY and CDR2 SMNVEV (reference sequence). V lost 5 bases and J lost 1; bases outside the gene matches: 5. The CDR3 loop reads CASSTRQGSYNEQFF. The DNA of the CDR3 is TGTGCCAGCAGTACACGACAGGGATCCTACAATGAGCAGTTCTTC.

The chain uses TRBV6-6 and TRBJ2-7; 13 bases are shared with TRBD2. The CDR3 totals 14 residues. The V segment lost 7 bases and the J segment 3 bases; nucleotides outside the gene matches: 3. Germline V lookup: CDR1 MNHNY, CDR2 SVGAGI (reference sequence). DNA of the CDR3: TGTGCCAGCAAAGGGACTAGCGGGATCTACGAGCAGTACTTC. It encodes CASKGTSGIYEQYF.

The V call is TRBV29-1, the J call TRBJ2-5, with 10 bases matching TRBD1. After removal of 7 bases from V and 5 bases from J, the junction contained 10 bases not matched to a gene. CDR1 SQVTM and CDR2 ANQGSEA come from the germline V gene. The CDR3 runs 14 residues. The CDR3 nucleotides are TGCAGCGGTGTGGGGGGACAGGGGTTTGAGACCCAGTACTTC. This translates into CSGVGGQGFETQYF.

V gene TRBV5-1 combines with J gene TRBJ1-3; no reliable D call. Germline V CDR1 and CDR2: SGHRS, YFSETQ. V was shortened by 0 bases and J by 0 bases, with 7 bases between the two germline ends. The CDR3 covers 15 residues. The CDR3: CASSLGALSGNTIYF. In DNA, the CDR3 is TGCGCCAGCAGCTTGGGGGCGCTCTCTGGAAACACCATATATTTT.

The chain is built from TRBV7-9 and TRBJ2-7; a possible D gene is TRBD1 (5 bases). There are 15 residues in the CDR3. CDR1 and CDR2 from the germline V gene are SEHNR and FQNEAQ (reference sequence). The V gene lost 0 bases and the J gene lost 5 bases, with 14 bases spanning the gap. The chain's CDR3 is CASSLAVSGIHEQYF. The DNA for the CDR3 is TGTGCCAGCAGCTTAGCGGTATCAGGGATCCACGAGCAGTACTTC.

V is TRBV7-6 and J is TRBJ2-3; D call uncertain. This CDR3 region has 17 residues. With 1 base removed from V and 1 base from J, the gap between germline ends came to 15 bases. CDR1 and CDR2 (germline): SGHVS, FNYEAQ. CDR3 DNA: TGTGCCAGCAGCTTAGGCCGGATCCGGTCGGGCACAGATACGCAGTATTTT. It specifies CASSLGRIRSGTDTQYF.

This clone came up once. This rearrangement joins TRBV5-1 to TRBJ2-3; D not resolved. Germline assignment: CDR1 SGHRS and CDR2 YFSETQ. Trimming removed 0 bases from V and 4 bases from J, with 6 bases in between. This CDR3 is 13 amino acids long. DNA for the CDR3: TGCGCCAGCAGCTTGGAGTTGCCAGATACGCAGTATTTT. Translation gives CASSLELPDTQYF.

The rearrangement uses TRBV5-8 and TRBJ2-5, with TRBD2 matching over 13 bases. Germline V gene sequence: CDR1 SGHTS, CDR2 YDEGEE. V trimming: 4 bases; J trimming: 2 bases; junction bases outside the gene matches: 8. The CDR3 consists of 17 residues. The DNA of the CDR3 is TGTGCCAGCAGCAGCGGACTAGCGGGAGACGGGCAAGAGACCCAGTACTTC. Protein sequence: CASSSGLAGDGQETQYF.

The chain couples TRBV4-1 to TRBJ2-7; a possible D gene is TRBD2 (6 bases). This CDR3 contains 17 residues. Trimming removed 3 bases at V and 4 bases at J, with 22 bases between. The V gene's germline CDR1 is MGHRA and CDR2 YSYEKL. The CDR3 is CASSQEPGLSFDYEQYF. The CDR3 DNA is TGCGCCAGCAGCCAGGAACCGGGACTCTCGTTCGATTACGAGCAGTACTTC.

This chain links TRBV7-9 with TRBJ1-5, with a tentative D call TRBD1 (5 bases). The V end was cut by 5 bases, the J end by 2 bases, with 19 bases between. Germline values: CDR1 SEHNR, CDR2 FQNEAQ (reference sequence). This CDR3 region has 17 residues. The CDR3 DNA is TGTGCCAGCAGCGGGGGTTTAGGGGCTATGGGCAATCAGCCCCAGCATTTT. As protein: CASSGGLGAMGNQPQHF. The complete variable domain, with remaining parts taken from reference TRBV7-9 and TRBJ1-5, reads DTGVSQNPRHKITKRGQNVTFRCDPISEHNRLYWYRQTLGQGPEFLTYFQNEAQLEKSRLLSDRFSAERPKGSFSTLEIQRTEQGDSAMYLCASSGGLGAMGNQPQHFGDGTRLSIL.

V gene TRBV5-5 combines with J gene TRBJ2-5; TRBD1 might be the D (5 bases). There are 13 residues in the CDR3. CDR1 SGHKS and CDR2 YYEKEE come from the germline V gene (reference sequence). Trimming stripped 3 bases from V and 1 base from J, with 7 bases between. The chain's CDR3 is CASSSTVQETQYF. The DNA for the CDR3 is TGTGCCAGCAGCTCGACAGTCCAAGAGACCCAGTACTTC.